This T cell receptor (beta chain) was obtained from a study of cytomegalovirus exposure and HLA in healthy donors. Whole-study results and caveats: In a later analysis, across HLA loci, associated TCR counts were highest for DRB1, lowest for HLA-C. Previous analysis showed most TCR beta V segments were productive about 87% or about 30% of the time.

Remarks on this clone: Its specificity is not known.

V dropped 5 bases and J dropped 4; count of bases not matched to a gene: 20. This CDR3 contains 19 residues. Germline V gene sequence: CDR1 LNHDA, CDR2 SQIVND (reference sequence). 60 Vbeta and 13 Jbeta primers were used in PCR. Only in-frame clones appear in the TCRdb table, and some are missing; sequencing was by immunoSEQ multiplex PCR. In the table there are 140,000 to 150,000 clones, roughly 82% of which are singletons. Likely unrecorded immune exposures existed in these nominally healthy donors. This sequence joins TRBV19 and TRBJ2-5, with 9 bases fitting TRBD1. This TCR was sampled from a man under 40 in good health and CMV-seronegative. Sequencing was done on a sample of PBMCs. The CDR3 region is CASSGILLGTGKSGETQYF. The CDR3 nucleotides are TGTGCCAGTAGTGGCATTTTGCTCGGGACAGGGAAATCAGGAGAGACCCAGTACTTC.